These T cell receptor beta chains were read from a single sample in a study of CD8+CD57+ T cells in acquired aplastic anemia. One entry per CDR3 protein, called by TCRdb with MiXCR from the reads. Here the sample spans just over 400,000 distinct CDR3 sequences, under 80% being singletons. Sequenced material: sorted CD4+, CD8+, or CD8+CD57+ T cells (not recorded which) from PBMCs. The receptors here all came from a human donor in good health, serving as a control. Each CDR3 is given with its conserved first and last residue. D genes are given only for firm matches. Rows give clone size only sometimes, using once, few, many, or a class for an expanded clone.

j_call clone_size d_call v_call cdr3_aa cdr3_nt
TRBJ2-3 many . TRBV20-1 CSARDQVKGLDTQYF TGCAGTGCTAGAGACCAAGTTAAGGGCCTGGATACGCAGTATTTT
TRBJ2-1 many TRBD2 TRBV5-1 CASSFGDFSLATYNEQFF TGCGCCAGCAGCTTTGGGGACTTTTCACTAGCGACCTACAATGAGCAGTTCTTC
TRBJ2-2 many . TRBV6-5 CASRNRGSPVGELFF TGTGCCAGCAGAAATCGGGGGAGCCCCGTAGGGGAGCTGTTTTTT
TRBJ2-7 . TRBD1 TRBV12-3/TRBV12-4 CASGLMGTGVYEQYF TGTGCTAGTGGTTTAATGGGGACAGGGGTCTACGAGCAGTACTTC
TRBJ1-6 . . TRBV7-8 CASSFGGAVRSPLHF TGTGCCAGCAGTTTTGGGGGGGCGGTTAGGTCACCCCTCCACTTT
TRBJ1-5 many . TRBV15 CATSRDRPGWGDQPQHF TGTGCCACCAGCAGAGATAGGCCCGGGTGGGGGGATCAGCCCCAGCATTTT
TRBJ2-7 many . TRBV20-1 CSASGGRAYEQYF TGCAGTGCTAGCGGGGGCAGAGCCTACGAGCAGTACTTC
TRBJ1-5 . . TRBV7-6 CASSLGLIQPQQHF TGTGCCAGCAGCTTGGGCCTTATCCAGCCCCAGCAGCATTTT
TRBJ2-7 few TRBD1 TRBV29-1 CSVPGGRSYEQYF TGCAGCGTTCCAGGGGGTCGCTCTTACGAGCAGTACTTC
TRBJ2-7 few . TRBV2 CASSGTDYEQYF TGTGCCAGCAGTGGGACGGACTACGAGCAGTACTTC
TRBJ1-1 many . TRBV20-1 CSASLASGTEAFF TGCAGTGCTAGTCTTGCCTCAGGCACTGAAGCTTTCTTT
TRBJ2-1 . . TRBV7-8 CASSLEQQKASYNEQFF TGTGCCAGCAGCTTAGAGCAACAAAAGGCGTCCTACAATGAGCAGTTCTTC
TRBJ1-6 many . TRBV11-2 CASSQVGTYNSPLHF TGTGCCAGCAGCCAGGTTGGCACCTATAATTCACCCCTCCACTTT
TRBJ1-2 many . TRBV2 CASSEIVLGWAGYTF TGTGCCAGCAGTGAAATTGTCCTGGGGTGGGCTGGCTACACCTTC
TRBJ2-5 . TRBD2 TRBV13 CASSPPAGGRTGKETQYF TGTGCCAGCAGCCCCCCCGCGGGGGGGAGGACAGGCAAAGAGACCCAGTACTTC
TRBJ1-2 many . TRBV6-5 CASSYSPGSYGYTF TGTGCCAGCAGTTACTCGCCAGGTTCCTATGGCTACACCTTC
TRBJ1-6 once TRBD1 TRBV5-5 CASSLGLIWTGELFTNSPLHF TGTGCCAGCAGCTTGGGTTTAATTTGGACAGGCGAACTCTTTACTAATTCACCCCTCCACTTT
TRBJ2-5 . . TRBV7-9 CASSEPVARGRKETQYF TGTGCCAGCAGTGAACCGGTGGCTAGGGGGAGGAAAGAGACCCAGTACTTC
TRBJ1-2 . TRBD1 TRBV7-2 CASSSPGTDLDGYTF TGTGCCAGCAGTTCCCCCGGGACAGACCTCGATGGCTACACCTTC
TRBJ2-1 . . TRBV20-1 CSATTGKQFF TGCAGTGCTACAACGGGGAAGCAGTTCTTC
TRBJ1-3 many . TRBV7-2 CASSLRGLGGNTIYF TGTGCCAGCAGCTTACGGGGTTTAGGTGGAAACACCATATATTTT
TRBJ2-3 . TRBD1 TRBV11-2 CASSSDRGAGYTQYF TGTGCCAGCAGCTCCGACAGGGGCGCCGGATATACGCAGTATTTT
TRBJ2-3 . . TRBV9 CASSAGQTSITDTQYF TGTGCCAGCAGCGCCGGACAGACGTCAATCACCGATACGCAGTATTTT
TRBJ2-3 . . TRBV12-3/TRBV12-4 CASSWARESTDTQYF TGTGCCAGCAGTTGGGCCCGGGAAAGCACAGATACGCAGTATTTT
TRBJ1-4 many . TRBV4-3 CASSQDRAIGEKLFF TGCGCCAGCAGCCAAGATCGGGCCATAGGCGAAAAACTGTTTTTT
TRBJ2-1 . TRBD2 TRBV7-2 CASSLEGRGGYEQQFF TGTGCCAGCAGCTTAGAGGGCCGGGGGGGCTACGAGCAGCAGTTCTTC
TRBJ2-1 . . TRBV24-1 CATGKGGHEQFF TGTGCCACCGGGAAGGGCGGCCACGAGCAGTTCTTC
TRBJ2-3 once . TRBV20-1 CSASGWEDPDTQYF TGCAGTGCTAGCGGTTGGGAGGATCCAGATACGCAGTATTTT
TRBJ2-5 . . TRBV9 CASSVVAGGTETQYF TGTGCCAGCAGCGTGGTTGCAGGGGGGACTGAGACCCAGTACTTC
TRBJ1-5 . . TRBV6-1 CASGRDCNQPQHF TGTGCCAGCGGGCGGGACTGCAATCAGCCCCAGCATTTT
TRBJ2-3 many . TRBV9 CASGGRDTQYF TGTGCCAGCGGGGGTAGAGATACGCAGTATTTT
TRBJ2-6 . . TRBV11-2 CATSTIGAWANVLTF TGTGCCACCAGCACCATTGGTGCCTGGGCCAACGTCCTGACTTTC
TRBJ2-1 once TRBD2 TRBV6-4 CASKVGYASGGYNEQFF TGTGCCAGTAAGGTAGGGTACGCTAGCGGGGGATACAATGAGCAGTTCTTC
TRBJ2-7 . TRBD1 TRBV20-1 CSARRQGDDKYF TGCAGTGCTAGAAGGCAGGGGGACGACAAGTACTTC
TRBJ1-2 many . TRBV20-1 CSARAIWGGPYPYGYTF TGCAGTGCTAGAGCCATATGGGGGGGGCCCTATCCCTATGGCTACACCTTC
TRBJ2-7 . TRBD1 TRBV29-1 CSVDRANEQNF TGCAGCGTGGACAGGGCTAACGAGCAGAACTTC
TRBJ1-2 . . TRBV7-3 CASSLRWDNGYIF TGTGCCAGCAGCCTCCGATGGGACAATGGCTACATCTTT
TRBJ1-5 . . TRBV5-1 CATSGQTHKPQHF TGTGCCACCAGCGGGCAGACACATAAGCCCCAGCATTTT
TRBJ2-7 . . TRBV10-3 CATITVDMAYEQYF TGTGCCACGATCACGGTGGACATGGCCTACGAGCAGTACTTC
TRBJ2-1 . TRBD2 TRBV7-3 CASSQSSALWTSGIHNEQFF TGCGCCAGCAGCCAATCTTCCGCTCTGTGGACTAGCGGGATCCACAATGAGCAGTTCTTC
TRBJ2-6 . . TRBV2 CASRLGNSGANVLTF TGTGCCAGCAGATTGGGGAACTCTGGGGCCAACGTCCTGACTTTC
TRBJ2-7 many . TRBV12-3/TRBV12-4 CASRNARQVRDEQYF TGTGCCAGCAGGAACGCCCGACAGGTTCGGGACGAGCAGTACTTC
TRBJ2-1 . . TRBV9 CASSLSIIFNEQFF TGTGCCAGCAGCTTATCGATAATCTTCAATGAGCAGTTCTTC
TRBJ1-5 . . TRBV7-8 CASSSSGVCHTHDALCSNQPQHF TGTGCCAGCAGCTCCTCTGGGGTTTGCCACACTCATGATGCACTGTGTAGCAATCAGCCCCAGCATTTT
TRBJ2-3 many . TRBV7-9 CASSLVSGDTQYF TGTGCCAGCAGCTTAGTTTCGGGGGATACGCAGTATTTT
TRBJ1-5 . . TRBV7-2 CASSFQGQETQHF TGTGCCAGCAGCTTTCAGGGCCAAGAGACCCAGCATTTT
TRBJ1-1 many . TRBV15 CATSRDLVAEAFF TGTGCCACCAGCAGAGATCTTGTCGCTGAAGCTTTCTTT
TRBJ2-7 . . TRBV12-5 CASGFHGELNYEQYF TGTGCTAGTGGTTTCCACGGGGAACTGAACTACGAGCAGTACTTC
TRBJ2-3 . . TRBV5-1 CASSLRGGGAASTDTQYF TGTGCCAGCAGCTTACGCGGAGGGGGGGCTGCTAGCACAGATACGCAGTATTTT
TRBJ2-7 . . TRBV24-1 CATDNVAGTYEQYF TGTGCCACCGACAATGTAGCCGGGACCTACGAGCAGTACTTC
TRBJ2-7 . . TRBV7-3 CASSLGGGNIFEQYF TGTGCCAGCAGCTTAGGCGGAGGGAATATCTTCGAGCAGTACTTC
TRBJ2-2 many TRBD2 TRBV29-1 CSVFGDSGGAGGELFF TGCAGCGTTTTTGGGGATAGCGGGGGGGCAGGCGGGGAGCTGTTTTTT
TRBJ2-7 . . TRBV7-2 CASSFQGRARYF TGTGCCAGCAGTTTTCAGGGCCGCGCTCGGTACTTC